Only one count was recorded for the clone carrying this T cell receptor beta chain. The antigen remains unidentified. This sample stems from a study of T cell responses to AZD1222 COVID-19 vaccine. Profiled with immunoSEQ multiplex PCR; TCRdb holds only in-frame clones, not every one. The data contain under 200,000 clones, about 88% of them singletons. The germline V gene encodes CDR1 LNHDA and CDR2 SQIVND (reference sequence). The CDR3 runs 13 residues. V shed 7 bases and J shed 6 bases, with 10 bases lying between them. General study results and limits: Sampling captured repertoires only after the peak T cell response.

The sample in question was peripheral blood, obtained 28 days after the second AZD1222 dose. The V gene is TRBV19, the J gene TRBJ1-6, with D unclear. This sequence originates from an adult who received the AZD1222 COVID-19 vaccine. CDR3 bases: TGTGCCAGTACCGCGATGTTTAATTCACCCCTCCACTTT. This encodes CASTAMFNSPLHF.